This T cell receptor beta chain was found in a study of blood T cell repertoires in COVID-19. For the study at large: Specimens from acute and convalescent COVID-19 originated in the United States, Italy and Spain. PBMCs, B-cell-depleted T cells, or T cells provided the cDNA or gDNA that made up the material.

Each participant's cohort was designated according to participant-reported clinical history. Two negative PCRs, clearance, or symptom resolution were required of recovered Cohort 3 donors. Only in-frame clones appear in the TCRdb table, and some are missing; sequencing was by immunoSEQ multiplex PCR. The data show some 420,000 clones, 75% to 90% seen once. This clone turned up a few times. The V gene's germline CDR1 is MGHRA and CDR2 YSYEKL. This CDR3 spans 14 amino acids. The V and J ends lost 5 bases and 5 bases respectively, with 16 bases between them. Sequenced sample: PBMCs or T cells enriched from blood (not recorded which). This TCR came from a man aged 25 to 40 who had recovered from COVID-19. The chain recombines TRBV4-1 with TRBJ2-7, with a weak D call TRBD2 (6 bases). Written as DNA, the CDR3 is TGCGCCAGCAGCACATCCGGGACTCGGGACGAGCAGTACTTC. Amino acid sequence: CASSTSGTRDEQYF.